Ten or more counts support the clone carrying this T cell receptor (beta chain). Researchers amplified the TCR beta CDR3 regions from RNA transcripts. The HTBI primer set was used in a first-round RT-PCR of the TCR CDR3. One entry per CDR3 protein, called by TCRdb with MiXCR from the multiplex PCR reads. The table has about 250,000 distinct CDR3 sequences, around 25% seen once. The sample is drawn from a study of T cells in Graves' hyperthyroidism and ophthalmopathy. CDR3 size: 16 residues. Germline V gene lookup returns CDR1 DFQATT and CDR2 SNEGSKA (reference sequence). Trimming took 1 base from V and 5 from J, leaving 21 bases between them.

The TCR was taken from a woman between 40 and 50 years old with Graves' ophthalmopathy. Sequenced: blood. This sequence joins TRBV20-1 and TRBJ2-7; D might be TRBD2 (5 bases). CDR3 residues: CSARAPERLKFHEQYF. As DNA, the CDR3 is TGCAGTGCTAGAGCTCCGGAGCGGCTCAAGTTCCACGAGCAGTACTTC.